This T cell receptor (beta chain) derives from a study of T cell responses to AZD1222 COVID-19 vaccine (TCRdb year 2021). With regard to the full study: Because spike-specific TCR depth and breadth did not differ between the two schedules, AZD1222 recipients who got a second dose at roughly 4 weeks were pooled with those who got a second dose at roughly 12 weeks. A total of 230 to 250 trial participants underwent TCR sequencing, of whom some 210 received two doses of AZD1222 and about 26 received two doses of the MenACWY control vaccine. Trial participants were enrolled by age into subgroups of 18-55, 56-69 and 70-plus years, and 148, 28 and 57 TCR-sequenced participants, respectively, were included in these subgroups. Paper-wide results and their limitations: Conclusions about previously exposed vaccinees were limited because only 5 or 6 AZD1222 recipients were SARS-CoV-2 seropositive at baseline. Because no day 14 peak-response samples were available, repertoires were characterized only after the peak T cell response. Participants were mostly white British and included more females than males, and it was suggested by the authors that clonal diversity may have been underestimated. The vaccine-associated CD4 TCRs covered the entire spike protein, and the dominant responses fell in regions 160-218 and 743-854. After two AZD1222 doses, both the breadth and the depth of spike-specific TCRs were significantly higher than at day 0 and than in MenACWY recipients. In the small 56-69-year group, the increase in depth fell short of significance, most likely because of low power. Epitopes outside the regions mutated in the B.1.351 and B.1.1.7 variants were reportedly recognized by nearly half of the unique spike-specific TCRs.

Read against the paper, the sample's time point label means: baseline before first vaccination. Vaccinee samples were obtained from the UK trials COV001 and COV002, which included a single-blind randomized controlled phase 2/3 trial of AZD1222 (ChAdOx1 nCoV-19) in healthy adults. Trial participant PBMC samples were collected at day 0 and day 28 after the second dose for TCRbeta chain sequencing. CDR1 is given as KGHSH and CDR2 as LQKENI, both from the germline V gene. Including the terminal cysteine and phenylalanine, the CDR3 comprises 15 residues. Just CDR3 DNA is preserved here, 45 bases in frame from base 1. V lost 1 base and J lost 7 bases; the stretch between them is 13 bases long. As to this clone: Its binding antigen is unknown. No base quality information exists; no much larger clone differs at one position.

The CDR3 regions of human TCRbeta chains were subjected to immunosequencing. The study's processing was this. TCRs in the repertoires were compared against a reference library of SARS-CoV-2-specific TCRs that had been generated with the MIRA antigen-specificity platform. Breadth was defined as the fraction of unique TCRs that were SARS-CoV-2-associated. Depth was defined as the fraction of total T cells that were SARS-CoV-2-associated. Each spike-specific TCR was assigned to its reactive spike region and to a CD4 or CD8 class using the MIRA data. Log10-transformed breadth and depth values were compared by one-way ANOVA with Sidak's multiple comparisons tests. TCRdb retrieved this table from immuneACCESS and kept in-frame rearrangements only. Not all clones are present; in checked studies, unresolved V genes account for under half, and no reason is known for the remainder. V and J calls and clone size are given by that table; D and trimming were obtained from the DNA. For this sample there are some 120,000 clones; around 84% appear just once. Clones ranked in the top ten supply about 12% of the sample.

The material sequenced was peripheral blood, taken on day 0 of AZD1222 vaccination. The sequence links TRBV18 to TRBJ1-4; the D segment cannot be called with confidence. The clonotype was recovered from an adult in good health. The nucleotide sequence is TGTGCCAGCTCACCACGGTCGGTACTGGGTGAAAAACTGTTTTTT. It specifies CASSPRSVLGEKLFF.